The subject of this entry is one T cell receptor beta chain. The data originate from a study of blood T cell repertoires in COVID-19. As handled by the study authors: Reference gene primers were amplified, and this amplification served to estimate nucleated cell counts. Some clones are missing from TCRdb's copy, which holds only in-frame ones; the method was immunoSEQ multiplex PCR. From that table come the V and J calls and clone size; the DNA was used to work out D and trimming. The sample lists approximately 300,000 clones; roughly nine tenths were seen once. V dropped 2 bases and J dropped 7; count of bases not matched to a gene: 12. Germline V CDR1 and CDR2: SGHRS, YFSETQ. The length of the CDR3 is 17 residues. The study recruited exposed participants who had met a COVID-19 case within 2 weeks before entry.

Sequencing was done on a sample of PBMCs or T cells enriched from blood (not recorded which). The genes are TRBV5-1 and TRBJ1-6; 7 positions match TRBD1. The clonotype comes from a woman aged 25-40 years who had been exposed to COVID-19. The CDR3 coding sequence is TGCGCCAGCAGCTTTTCTTCAGGGGGGACCGAGAATTCACCCCTCCACTTT. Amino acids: CASSFSSGGTENSPLHF.